The following is a TCR beta chain sequence with its context. The sample is drawn from a study of technical replicates of blood from a handful of donors. Libraries were prepared by immunoSEQ multiplex PCR; TCRdb keeps only in-frame clonotypes and omits some of them. The repertoire holds about 88,000 clones, with approximately 95% as singletons. V shed 3 bases, J shed 3 bases, and the junction held 8 bases outside the gene matches. Looked up from germline, CDR1 is MNHNS and CDR2 is SASEGT. The CDR3 contains 17 residues. The origin of this receptor is a human donor in good health. V and J are TRBV6-1 and TRBJ2-6, with 7 positions matching TRBD1. The sample comprised T cells isolated from PBMCs. The CDR3 sequence: CASSDRVRGRGANVLTF. CDR3 nucleotides: TGTGCCAGCAGTGATCGAGTAAGGGGGCGTGGGGCCAACGTCCTGACTTTC.